Shown below are 25 T cell receptor beta chains from a single sample sequenced in a study of cytomegalovirus exposure and HLA in healthy donors. In the PCR, 60 Vbeta and 13 Jbeta primers were used. This table comes from immunoSEQ multiplex PCR, and its TCRdb copy is limited to in-frame clones, with some not included. The repertoire holds around 180,000 clones, with 80% to 90% as singletons. Specimen: PBMCs. These receptors were taken from a girl between 5 and 17 years old in good health and CMV-seropositive.

This clone was picked up a small number of times. The rearrangement links TRBV12-5 to TRBJ1-5; 7 bases map to TRBD1. The CDR3 sequence is 13 residues long. Germline CDR1 LGHNT, CDR2 FRNRAP. With 4 bases clipped from V and 8 bases from J, the junction kept 5 bases outside the gene matches. CDR3 sequence (DNA): TGTGCTAGTGGTTCCCAGGGGACAGAGCCCCAGCATTTT. Amino acid sequence: CASGSQGTEPQHF.

This clone was counted between two and nine times. The chain recombines TRBV7-8 with TRBJ2-7; perhaps TRBD1 as D (6 bases). The length of the CDR3 is 12 residues. V was clipped by 3 bases and J by 10 bases, with 13 bases between them. Germline-derived CDR1 and CDR2 are SGHVS and FQNEAQ. CDR3 sequence (DNA): TGTGCCAGCAGCTTCAACAGGGAGAACCAGTACTTC. It translates to CASSFNRENQYF.

The CDR3 DNA is TGTGCCTGGACTAGACAGGGGCCCCTCTACGAGCAGTACTTC. Translating it yields CAWTRQGPLYEQYF. This chain uses TRBV30 with TRBJ2-7, with 8 positions matching TRBD1. CDR1 is GTSNPN, CDR2 SVGIG, per germline (reference sequence). J gave up 3 bases and V 4 bases, and 8 bases lay outside the gene matches. This CDR3 spans 14 amino acids.

The chain carries TRBV7-6 and TRBJ2-1, with D perhaps TRBD2 (5 bases). V was pared by 3 bases and J by 1 base, with 10 bases between. The germline V gene has CDR1 SGHVS and CDR2 FNYEAQ. The CDR3 loop spans 15 amino acids. CDR3 DNA sequence: TGTGCCAGCAGCTTGCTGTCGGGGTCCTACAATGAGCAGTTCTTC. As protein: CASSLLSGSYNEQFF.

The chain recombines TRBV7-9 with TRBJ2-6, with a possible D match to TRBD1 (5 bases). This CDR3 comprises 16 residues. Between the trimmed V and J ends, which lost 7 bases and 0 bases, there was a span of 13 bases. Germline V gene sequence: CDR1 SEHNR, CDR2 FQNEAQ (reference sequence). The CDR3 loop is CASTQGDSSGANVLTF. The CDR3 DNA follows: TGTGCCAGCACCCAAGGTGACAGCTCTGGGGCCAACGTCCTGACTTTC. The variable domain in full, with the rest retrieved from reference TRBV7-9 and TRBJ2-6, is DTGVSQNPRHKITKRGQNVTFRCDPISEHNRLYWYRQTLGQGPEFLTYFQNEAQLEKSRLLSDRFSAERPKGSFSTLEIQRTEQGDSAMYLCASTQGDSSGANVLTFGAGSRLTVL.

This clone was seen just once. This rearrangement joins TRBV5-4 to TRBJ1-2, with D perhaps matching TRBD1 (6 bases). Trimming took off 3 bases at V and 8 bases at J, with 14 bases between the two ends. Per germline, CDR1 SGHNT and CDR2 YYREEE (reference sequence). This CDR3 is 13 amino acids long. The CDR3 protein is CASSSSGAVGYTF. The CDR3 nucleotides read TGTGCCAGCAGCTCATCAGGGGCGGTCGGCTACACCTTC.

J is TRBJ1-1 and V is TRBV5-1; 7 nucleotides align to TRBD1. The CDR3 extends over 14 amino acids. Per the germline V gene, CDR1 is SGHRS and CDR2 is YFSETQ. Unmatched junction bases numbered 4, after V lost 4 bases and J lost 1 base. CDR3: CASSEGAQNTEAFF. CDR3 in DNA: TGCGCCAGCAGCGAGGGGGCGCAGAACACTGAAGCTTTCTTT.

Comment on this clone: Germline and junction disagree at one end, which may indicate a read error. The gene calls are TRBV7-9 and TRBJ1-1, with D possibly TRBD1 on 5 matching bases. CDR1 is SEHNR, CDR2 FQNEAQ, per germline (reference sequence). The CDR3 covers 15 residues. The CDR3 loop reads CSSSPGQFEGTEAFF. CDR3 bases: TGTTCCAGCAGCCCCGGACAATTTGAAGGGACTGAAGCTTTCTTT. Variable domain in full (rest from reference TRBV7-9 and TRBJ1-1): DTGVSQNPRHKITKRGQNVTFRCDPISEHNRLYWYRQTLGQGPEFLTYFQNEAQLEKSRLLSDRFSAERPKGSFSTLEIQRTEQGDSAMYLCSSSPGQFEGTEAFFGQGTRLTVV.

The chain links TRBV5-1 to TRBJ1-1; D is possibly TRBD1 (5 bases). Germline-derived CDR1 and CDR2 are SGHRS and YFSETQ. The germline V and J ends were trimmed by 1 base and 4 bases, with 8 bases remaining between them. The length of the CDR3 is 13 residues. The CDR3 DNA sequence: TGCGCCAGCAGCTTGTACGGGGGCACTGAAGCTTTCTTT. Residues: CASSLYGGTEAFF.

The CDR3 is CASSSTDRGLSEAFF. CDR3 DNA: TGTGCCAGCAGTTCCACCGACAGGGGGCTCTCTGAAGCTTTCTTT. The J gene is TRBJ1-1, the V gene TRBV6-6; 10 bases align to TRBD1. The V segment lost 4 bases and the J segment 6 bases; nucleotides outside the gene matches: 8. The CDR3 is made up of 15 amino acids. Germline lookup yields CDR1 MNHNY and CDR2 SVGAGI (reference sequence).

CDR3: CAIRTGQTNYGYTF. CDR3 coding DNA: TGTGCCATCAGGACGGGACAAACTAACTATGGCTACACCTTC. V usage is TRBV10-3 and J usage is TRBJ1-2, with D perhaps TRBD1 (6 bases). Germline V lookup: CDR1 ENHRY, CDR2 SYGVKD. The ends were cut back, 6 bases at V and 0 bases at J, with 11 bases in the middle. This CDR3 comprises 14 residues.

The J gene is TRBJ1-2, the V gene TRBV19; tentatively, D is TRBD1 (6 bases). This CDR3 is 14 amino acids long. The germline CDR1 and CDR2 sequences are LNHDA and SQIVND (reference sequence). The germline V and J ends were trimmed by 3 bases and 8 bases, with 16 bases remaining between them. CDR3 residues: CASSISMGARGYTF. The CDR3 DNA sequence: TGTGCCAGTAGTATTTCAATGGGGGCGCGAGGCTACACCTTC.

The chain carries TRBV6-5 and TRBJ2-7, with a tentative D call TRBD1 (6 bases). The V end was cut by 4 bases, the J end by 5 bases, with 15 bases between. Germline CDR1 is MNHEY and CDR2 is SVGAGI. CDR3 length: 14 amino acids. In nucleotides, the CDR3 is TGTGCCAGCAGTTCAGGGGACCCCGGGAACGAGCAGTACTTC. Encoded protein: CASSSGDPGNEQYF.

The gene calls are TRBV28 and TRBJ2-7, with 9 nucleotides matching TRBD1. This CDR3 region has 15 residues. CDR1 is MDHEN, CDR2 SYDVKM, per germline. The ends lost 6 bases at V and 2 bases at J; junction bases unmatched: 8. CDR3 coding DNA: TGTGCCAGCAGCCCGGCCGGGACAGGGCCCTACGAGCAGTACTTC. Its protein product is CASSPAGTGPYEQYF.

This chain joins TRBV5-1 and TRBJ1-1; D might be TRBD1 (6 bases). Trimming took 4 bases from V and 6 from J, leaving 10 bases between them. The CDR3 spans 12 residues. Germline CDR1 and CDR2: SGHRS and YFSETQ. This chain's CDR3 is CASSRTGSEAFF. CDR3 coding DNA: TGCGCCAGCAGCCGAACAGGGTCTGAAGCTTTCTTT. Drawing the rest from reference TRBV5-1 and TRBJ1-1, the complete variable domain is KAGVTQTPRYLIKTRGQQVTLSCSPISGHRSVSWYQQTPGQGLQFLFEYFSETQRNKGNFPGRFSGRQFSNSRSEMNVSTLELGDSALYLCASSRTGSEAFFGQGTRLTVV.

The CDR3 nucleotides are TGTGCCAGCAGCCAGAGGACTAGCGAGAACACCGGGGAGCTGTTTTTT. This encodes CASSQRTSENTGELFF. V usage is TRBV11-3 and J usage is TRBJ2-2; 9 positions match TRBD2. The CDR3 is 16 amino acids. Losses at the gene ends were 5 bases for V and 1 base for J; bases not matched to a gene: 5. In germline, CDR1 is SGHNT, CDR2 YENEEA.

The chain couples TRBV11-2 to TRBJ2-4; TRBD2 matches 7 bases. The trim removed 4 bases at V and 2 bases at J, leaving 14 bases unmatched. The germline gives CDR1 SGHAT, CDR2 FQNNGV. The CDR3 extends over 18 amino acids. CDR3: CASSSTYGRGGSKNIQYF. Here the CDR3 DNA reads TGTGCCAGCAGCTCAACATACGGGCGGGGAGGGTCCAAAAACATTCAGTACTTC.

The rearrangement links TRBV6-5 to TRBJ2-1; D is possibly TRBD2 (5 bases). Trimming pared 2 bases from V and 8 bases from J, leaving 7 bases between. CDR1 and CDR2 (germline): MNHEY, SVGAGI. The CDR3 extends over 12 amino acids. CDR3 protein: CASSYEGDEQFF. The CDR3 DNA reads TGTGCCAGCAGTTACGAGGGCGATGAGCAGTTCTTC.

This clone has just a few counts. DNA for the CDR3: TGTGCCAGTAGTATAGAAGGACAGGACTATGGCTACACCTTC. This sequence encodes CASSIEGQDYGYTF. The V call is TRBV19, the J call TRBJ1-2, with 7 bases identical to TRBD1. The CDR3 consists of 14 residues. Germline V CDR1 and CDR2: LNHDA, SQIVND (reference sequence). V gave up 0 bases and J gave up 3 bases; unmatched junction bases: 1.

In regard to this clone: The junction departs from the called germline gene at one end, perhaps through a read error. J is TRBJ2-2 and V is TRBV5-1; D gene ambiguous. The CDR3 has 12 amino acids. Germline assignment: CDR1 SGHRS and CDR2 YFSETQ. The CDR3 nucleotides are TGCGCCAGCAGCTTCAGGAAAAGTGAGCTGCTTTTT. It yields the protein CASSFRKSELLF.

V gene TRBV7-2 combines with J gene TRBJ1-1; D is ambiguous. Germline V lookup: CDR1 SGHTA, CDR2 FQGNSA. Trimming cost V 1 base and J 0 bases, with 9 bases left between them. This CDR3 comprises 15 residues. The CDR3 bases are TGTGCCAGCAGCTTAGTCTTCGGGTTGAACACTGAAGCTTTCTTT. Amino acids: CASSLVFGLNTEAFF.

The chain is built from TRBV6-1 and TRBJ1-5; D uncertain. Trimming took 7 bases from V and 0 from J, leaving 10 bases between them. CDR1 and CDR2 (germline): MNHNS, SASEGT. The CDR3 totals 14 residues. The DNA of the CDR3 is TGTGCCAGCACATTAGAGTATAGCAATCAGCCCCAGCATTTT. Its protein product is CASTLEYSNQPQHF.

The rearrangement joins TRBV2 to TRBJ2-1; D is unclear. Trimming left V 4 bases short and J 9 bases short, with 7 bases between. The germline CDR1 and CDR2 sequences are SNHLY and FYNNEI. The CDR3 loop spans 11 amino acids. CDR3 sequence: CASSGRTEQFF. CDR3 nucleotides: TGTGCCAGCAGTGGGAGAACTGAGCAGTTCTTC.

The chain joins TRBV6-6 to TRBJ2-7, with a possible D match to TRBD2 (6 bases). Germline CDR1 is MNHNY and CDR2 is SVGAGI (reference sequence). V was cut by 6 bases and J by 7 bases, with 13 bases left in between. This CDR3 is built from 12 residues. CDR3 nucleotides: TGTGCCAGCAGGGGCGGGGCTCATGAGCAGTACTTC. Translating it yields CASRGGAHEQYF.

This chain uses TRBV14 with TRBJ2-5; 7 positions agree with TRBD1. CDR1 and CDR2 from the germline V gene are SGHDN and FVKESK. The CDR3 is 17 residues long. Trimming at V came to 0 bases and at J to 3 bases, leaving 10 bases not matched to a gene. CDR3 protein: CASSQDLRADREETQYF. DNA of the CDR3: TGTGCCAGCAGCCAAGATCTAAGGGCAGACAGGGAAGAGACCCAGTACTTC.